Following are 20 T cell receptor beta chains from one sample sequenced in a study of blood T cells in healthy people across ages. Together with a sample-barcoded 5' primer, a J-beta primer mix was included in a second PCR lasting roughly 6 to 12 cycles. Via MiXCR, TCRdb re-called the 5' RACE reads, giving one row per CDR3 protein. The sample consists of fewer than 750,000 distinct CDR3 sequences, around 52% of them appearing once. Sequenced material: blood. The receptors derive from a woman of 80 years or more in good health.

The V gene is TRBV5-1, the J gene TRBJ2-2; D possibly matches TRBD1 or TRBD2 (5 bases each). CDR3 size: 15 residues. Germline CDR1 SGHRS, CDR2 YFSETQ. V was pared by 6 bases and J by 0 bases, with 12 bases between. CDR3 nucleotide sequence: TGCGCCAGCAATGAGGGGAATTCGAACACCGGGGAGCTGTTTTTT. As protein: CASNEGNSNTGELFF. The entire variable domain, with the rest obtained from reference TRBV5-1 and TRBJ2-2, is as follows: KAGVTQTPRYLIKTRGQQVTLSCSPISGHRSVSWYQQTPGQGLQFLFEYFSETQRNKGNFPGRFSGRQFSNSRSEMNVSTLELGDSALYLCASNEGNSNTGELFFGEGSRLTVL.

To note about this clonotype: Germline and junction disagree at one end, which may indicate a read error. V is TRBV7-3 and J is TRBJ2-1, with TRBD1 matching 7 bases. There are 15 residues in the CDR3. In germline, CDR1 is SGHTA, CDR2 FQGTGA. CDR3 amino acids: CASSYETGYYNEQVF. The CDR3 nucleotides are TGTGCCAGCAGCTATGAGACAGGGTACTACAATGAGCAGGTCTTC.

This clonotype was detected many times. The chain joins TRBV12-3 or TRBV12-4 to TRBJ2-3; the D gene is possibly TRBD2 (5 bases). V lost 2 bases to trimming and J lost 0 bases, with 6 bases between them. The CDR3 totals 14 residues. CDR3 DNA: TGTGCCAGCAGTTTACGAGGGAGCACAGATACGCAGTATTTT. It codes for CASSLRGSTDTQYF.

The table lists this clonotype with many counts. The chain employs TRBV20-1 and TRBJ1-6; D may be TRBD1 (5 bases). The length of the CDR3 is 15 residues. Germline values: CDR1 DFQATT, CDR2 SNEGSKA (reference sequence). V lost 4 bases to trimming and J lost 5 bases, with 15 bases between them. The CDR3 loop reads CSATRDSGHNSPLHF. The CDR3 DNA reads TGCAGTGCTACTCGGGACTCAGGGCATAATTCACCCCTCCACTTT.

This clonotype was counted at least ten times. The chain uses TRBV29-1 and TRBJ2-5; unclear D gene. CDR3 size: 13 residues. V dropped 2 bases and J dropped 0 bases, with 7 bases sitting between them. Germline lookup yields CDR1 SQVTM and CDR2 ANQGSEA. DNA of the CDR3: TGCAGCGTTGAACTGGCTTACCAAGAGACCCAGTACTTC. Translating gives CSVELAYQETQYF. The full variable domain, its missing parts supplied by reference TRBV29-1 and TRBJ2-5, is SAVISQKPSRDICQRGTSLTIQCQVDSQVTMMFWYRQQPGQSLTLIATANQGSEATYESGFVIDKFPISRPNLTFSTLTVSNMSPEDSSIYLCSVELAYQETQYFGPGTRLLVL.

In the case of this clonotype: A much larger clone differs from this one at a single base, so this may be a read error. The rearrangement links TRBV6-6 to TRBJ2-2; D could derive from TRBD1 or TRBD2 (5 bases each). Trimming left V 2 bases short and J 7 bases short, with 17 bases between. The CDR3 contains 16 residues. Germline CDR1 and CDR2: MNHNY and SVGAGI (reference sequence). The CDR3, as DNA: TGTGCCAGCAGTTACGGGGGACGAGCGGCCAGCGGGGAGCTGTTTTTT. Its protein is CASSYGGRAASGELFF.

This clonotype was seen at least ten times. The V gene is TRBV7-2, the J gene TRBJ2-4, with no clear D. The germline gives CDR1 SGHTA, CDR2 FQGNSA. The CDR3 has 19 amino acids. Trimming took 3 bases from V and 1 from J, leaving 22 bases between them. This CDR3 is CASSFGPPQQVAAKNIQYF. The CDR3, as DNA: TGTGCCAGCAGCTTTGGTCCACCTCAGCAGGTTGCGGCCAAAAACATTCAGTACTTC.

The chain uses TRBV6-1 and TRBJ2-2, with TRBD2 matching over 13 bases. Trimming took 8 bases from V and 6 from J; bases not matched to a gene: 15. CDR1 is MNHNS, CDR2 SASEGT, per germline. There are 18 residues in the CDR3. In nucleotides, the CDR3 is TGTGCCAGCCGCAAACTGACAGGGACTAGCGGGGAGGCCGGGGAGCTGTTTTTT. Residues: CASRKLTGTSGEAGELFF.

The gene calls are TRBV7-3 and TRBJ2-5; 9 bases align to TRBD2. The length of the CDR3 is 16 residues. In germline, CDR1 is SGHTA, CDR2 FQGTGA. V was pared by 5 bases and J by 4 bases, with 11 bases of the junction left unmatched. CDR3 nucleotides: TGTGCCAGCAGCCAGACCGGGACTAGCAGTCGAGAGACCCAGTACTTC. Residues: CASSQTGTSSRETQYF.

This chain links TRBV9 with TRBJ2-2, with 9 bases that match TRBD1. This CDR3 contains 16 residues. With V trimmed by 2 bases and J by 3 bases, 5 bases remained unmatched. From germline, CDR1 is SGDLS and CDR2 YYNGEE. The DNA of the CDR3 is TGTGCCAGCAGCGTGAGGAGGACAGGGGACACCGGGGAGCTGTTTTTT. The encoded protein is CASSVRRTGDTGELFF.

This clonotype was recorded many times. The rearrangement joins TRBV20-1 to TRBJ2-5; D perhaps matches TRBD1 (6 bases). The ends were cut back, 6 bases at V and 4 bases at J, with 21 bases in the middle. The germline V gene encodes CDR1 DFQATT and CDR2 SNEGSKA (reference sequence). The CDR3 loop spans 15 amino acids. CDR3 DNA: TGCAGTGCCTTAGAGATCCAGGGGCGCGGAGAGACCCAGTACTTC. It yields the protein CSALEIQGRGETQYF.

This clonotype has only one observation. The chain joins TRBV20-1 to TRBJ2-2; D unresolved. The CDR3 length is 12 residues. Trimming cost V 3 bases and J 6 bases, with 8 bases left between them. Germline V gene sequence: CDR1 DFQATT, CDR2 SNEGSKA (reference sequence). CDR3 sequence: CSASFGSGELFF. The CDR3 nucleotides are TGCAGTGCTAGCTTCGGATCCGGGGAGCTGTTTTTT.

The gene calls are TRBV14 and TRBJ1-1; D remains ambiguous. The CDR3 covers 15 residues. Trimming took off 0 bases at V and 9 bases at J, with 17 bases between the two ends. Germline V gene lookup returns CDR1 SGHDN and CDR2 FVKESK. Here the CDR3 reads CASSQDSGSIAQAFF. CDR3 DNA: TGTGCCAGCAGCCAAGATTCGGGCTCGATTGCTCAAGCTTTCTTT.

This clonotype was counted at least ten times. The CDR3 region has the DNA TGTGCCAGCAGCCGATCTTTAGGTGACACAGATACGCAGTATTTT. It translates to CASSRSLGDTDTQYF. V and J are TRBV5-5 and TRBJ2-3; D unclear. The CDR3 extends over 15 amino acids. The germline CDR1 and CDR2 sequences are SGHKS and YYEKEE (reference sequence). Trimming took 4 bases from V and 2 from J, leaving 14 bases between them.

This clonotype was seen many times. One end of the junction fails to match germline, which may point to a read error. This chain links TRBV9 with TRBJ1-6, with TRBD1 identical over 8 bases. The germline V gene has CDR1 SGDLS and CDR2 YYNGEE. CDR3 length: 12 residues. CDR3 nucleotide sequence: TGTGCCAGCGGAGGACAGGGCGAACCCCCCCACTTT. Its protein is CASGGQGEPPHF.

This sequence joins TRBV6-5 and TRBJ1-6; 7 nucleotides align to TRBD1. Germline CDR1 reads MNHEY; CDR2 reads SVGAGI. The J segment lost 9 bases and the V segment lost 10 bases, leaving 15 bases of the junction unmatched. This CDR3 has 15 residues. For the CDR3, the DNA is TGTGCCACAGCAAGTCACGAGGGGGCGGCTTCACCCCTCCACTTT. Its protein product is CATASHEGAASPLHF.

V is TRBV2 and J is TRBJ2-5, with D hard to call. CDR1 and CDR2 (germline): SNHLY, FYNNEI. CDR3 length: 13 amino acids. Trimming shortened V by 7 bases and J by 1 base, and 10 bases separated the two germline ends. CDR3 sequence reads: CASIKATQETQYF. The CDR3 coding sequence is TGTGCCAGCATTAAGGCGACCCAAGAGACCCAGTACTTC. The full variable domain, rest sourced from reference TRBV2 and TRBJ2-5, is EPEVTQTPSHQVTQMGQEVILRCVPISNHLYFYWYRQILGQKVEFLVSFYNNEISEKSEIFDDQFSVERPDGSNFTLKIRSTKLEDSAMYFCASIKATQETQYFGPGTRLLVL.

This clonotype showed up many times. This rearrangement joins TRBV28 to TRBJ1-1, with D unclear. The V end lost 3 bases, the J end lost 9 bases, and 8 bases lay between the germline ends. Germline CDR1 MDHEN, CDR2 SYDVKM. This CDR3 is 11 amino acids long. The DNA of the CDR3 is TGTGCCAGCAGTTTTGTGCGGCAAGCTTTCTTT. This sequence encodes CASSFVRQAFF.

Concerning this clonotype: One end of the junction is discordant with germline, which a read error may explain. The chain couples TRBV12-3 or TRBV12-4 to TRBJ2-3, with 9 bases identical to TRBD2. This CDR3 comprises 14 residues. The CDR3 DNA reads TGTGCCAGCAGCCTAGCGGGGCCTACAGGTACGCAGTATTTT. It yields the protein CASSLAGPTGTQYF.

A remark on this clonotype: This could be a read error, since a much larger clone is one nucleotide away. The J gene is TRBJ2-1, the V gene TRBV20-1; D is unclear. The DNA matches TRBJ2-7 better at its end, which makes the J call doubtful. Germline lookup yields CDR1 DFQATT and CDR2 SNEGSKA (reference sequence). This CDR3 has 13 amino acids. The CDR3 region is CSASLDSYNEQYF. The CDR3 coding sequence is TGCAGTGCTAGTCTAGATTCCTACAATGAGCAGTACTTC.